The present entry profiles one TCR beta chain with its context. What it recognizes is unknown. The sample belongs to a study of T cell responses to AZD1222 COVID-19 vaccine. The CDR3 consists of 15 residues. The V end was cut by 0 bases, the J end by 0 bases, with 10 bases between. Per the germline V gene, CDR1 is SGHRS and CDR2 is YFSETQ. The repertoire was sequenced with immunoSEQ multiplex PCR; TCRdb's copy has only in-frame clones and lacks some. Here the sample spans 180,000 or so clones, about 86% being singletons. Study-wide results and caveats: A rise in Spike-specific TCR breadth and depth followed two AZD1222 doses. There were mostly white British donors and more females than males, and clonal diversity was possibly underestimated. Among AZD1222 vaccinees, only 6 or 7 were seropositive at baseline. Reports indicate that nearly half of spike-specific TCRs are directed at unmutated variant regions.

Sample: peripheral blood, taken on day 0 of AZD1222 vaccination. This rearrangement joins TRBV5-1 to TRBJ2-7; D may be TRBD1 (5 bases). The clonotype comes from an adult in good health. CDR3 protein: CASSLGQIYSYEQYF. CDR3 DNA: TGCGCCAGCAGCTTGGGACAGATATACTCCTACGAGCAGTACTTC.